This entry lists 19 T cell receptor beta chains sequenced from one sample in a study of identical twins. TCRdb reanalysed the 5' RACE reads using MiXCR and keeps one entry per CDR3 protein. The table lists 200,000 to 250,000 distinct CDR3 sequences, about an eighth of them singletons. This sample was also put to use in a study of yellow fever vaccine responses in identical twins.

Sequences were obtained from memory (CD45RO+) T cells sorted from blood. These receptors originate from a young woman in good health.

The chain is built from TRBV4-1 and TRBJ2-5; 11 bases match TRBD2. Germline loops: CDR1 MGHRA, CDR2 YSYEKL. The trim removed 2 bases at V and 1 base at J, leaving 3 bases unmatched. This CDR3 comprises 16 residues. Here the CDR3 reads CASSQYGTSGQETQYF. CDR3 DNA: TGCGCCAGCAGCCAATACGGGACTAGCGGCCAAGAGACCCAGTACTTC.

This clonotype was seen only a few times. The J gene is TRBJ2-5, the V gene TRBV4-3; no firm D call. V lost 0 bases to trimming and J lost 7 bases, with 12 bases between them. Germline V gene lookup returns CDR1 LGHNA and CDR2 YSLEER. This CDR3 region has 14 residues. CDR3 residues: CASSQETAAGTQYF. The CDR3 DNA is TGCGCCAGCAGCCAAGAAACGGCTGCTGGGACCCAGTACTTC.

The genes are TRBV29-1 and TRBJ2-7; TRBD1 aligns across 9 bases. V was pared by 4 bases and J by 3 bases, with 4 bases of the junction left unmatched. This CDR3 comprises 13 residues. Germline lookup yields CDR1 SQVTM and CDR2 ANQGSEA. The CDR3 DNA follows: TGCAGCGTTGGGACAGGGGAGAACTACGAGCAGTACTTC. This translates into CSVGTGENYEQYF.

The chain is built from TRBV2 and TRBJ2-1; TRBD1 aligns across 7 bases. V was pared by 6 bases and J by 3 bases, with 8 bases of the junction left unmatched. Germline lookup yields CDR1 SNHLY and CDR2 FYNNEI. The CDR3 loop spans 15 amino acids. CDR3 in amino acids: CASSRRQGDYNEQFF. DNA of the CDR3: TGTGCCAGCAGCCGTAGGCAGGGGGACTACAATGAGCAGTTCTTC.

V usage is TRBV10-2 and J usage is TRBJ1-5; 9 positions agree with TRBD1. V shed 4 bases and J 8 bases; nucleotides not matched to a gene: 3. The CDR3 is 13 amino acids. Germline assignment: CDR1 WSHSY and CDR2 SAAADI. The CDR3 loop reads CASSGGTGKPQHF. CDR3 sequence (DNA): TGCGCCAGCAGTGGCGGGACAGGGAAGCCCCAGCATTTT.

The rearrangement links TRBV15 to TRBJ2-1, with 11 nucleotides matching TRBD1. This CDR3 has 16 residues. V dropped 1 base and J dropped 9; count of bases not matched to a gene: 8. Germline CDR1 LNHNV, CDR2 YYDKDF (reference sequence). CDR3 nucleotide sequence: TGTGCCACCAGCAGAGGACGGGGACAGGGGGTTAGTGAGCAGTTCTTC. Translating gives CATSRGRGQGVSEQFF.

This clonotype appeared many times. The chain is built from TRBV10-3 and TRBJ1-5; 8 nucleotides match TRBD1. This CDR3 has 17 amino acids. V shed 7 bases, J shed 5 bases, and the junction held 16 bases outside the gene matches. Germline loops: CDR1 ENHRY, CDR2 SYGVKD. The CDR3 region has the DNA TGTGCCATCACCCGAGGACAGGGAGGTAGTGGGCATCAGCCCCAGCATTTT. It encodes CAITRGQGGSGHQPQHF.

In its sample, this clonotype was seen a few times. J is TRBJ2-2 and V is TRBV18, with D possibly matching TRBD1 (5 bases). V was trimmed by 6 bases and J by 0 bases, leaving 11 bases between them. From germline, CDR1 is KGHSH and CDR2 LQKENI. The CDR3 is made up of 15 amino acids. Here the CDR3 reads CASSGLSANTGELFF. CDR3 nucleotide sequence: TGTGCCAGCTCGGGGCTTTCAGCGAACACCGGGGAGCTGTTTTTT.

There are a few counts of this clonotype. V is TRBV10-3 and J is TRBJ2-7; 10 nucleotides line up with TRBD2. The CDR3 runs 15 residues. Germline V gene data show CDR1 as ENHRY and CDR2 as SYGVKD. V lost 3 bases, J lost 3 bases, and 5 bases stayed unmatched. The DNA of the CDR3 is TGTGCCATCAGTGACATGAGGACTAGCGGCTACGAGCAGTACTTC. Translation: CAISDMRTSGYEQYF.

This clonotype was seen a few times. CDR3 protein: CASSQGQLAGELFF. In DNA, the CDR3 is TGTGCCAGCAGCCAAGGACAGCTTGCCGGGGAGCTGTTTTTT. The chain recombines TRBV7-2 with TRBJ2-2, with a weak D call TRBD1 (6 bases). The V gene lost 5 bases and the J gene lost 6 bases, with 13 bases spanning the gap. Germline V gene lookup returns CDR1 SGHTA and CDR2 FQGNSA. The CDR3 loop spans 14 amino acids. The full variable domain, in which reference TRBV7-2 and TRBJ2-2 provide the parts outside the CDR3, is GAGVSQSPSNKVTEKGKDVELRCDPISGHTALYWYRQSLGQGLEFLIYFQGNSAPDKSGLPSDRFSAERTGGSVSTLTIQRTQQEDSAVYLCASSQGQLAGELFFGEGSRLTVL.

This clonotype was seen repeatedly, ten times or more. The CDR3 reads CASSYSSTEAFF. CDR3 nucleotide sequence: TGTGCCAGCAGTTACTCCAGTACTGAAGCTTTCTTT. V usage is TRBV6-5 and J usage is TRBJ1-1; D uncertain. From germline, CDR1 is MNHEY and CDR2 SVGAGI. The CDR3 extends over 12 amino acids. V was pared by 0 bases and J by 5 bases, with 4 bases between.

This chain joins TRBV27 and TRBJ1-6; 9 bases fit TRBD1. The J segment lost 5 bases and the V segment lost 7 bases, leaving 3 bases of the junction unmatched. The CDR3 runs to 14 residues. Germline CDR1 MNHEY, CDR2 SMNVEV (reference sequence). DNA for the CDR3: TGTGCCAGCACCCGGGACAGGGATAATTCACCCCTCCACTTT. Its protein is CASTRDRDNSPLHF.

This chain connects TRBV27 to TRBJ2-3; D gene uncertain. Deletions cut 4 bases from V and 0 bases from J, with 14 bases between. The germline V gene has CDR1 MNHEY and CDR2 SMNVEV (reference sequence). This CDR3 is built from 16 residues. The DNA for the CDR3 is TGTGCCAGCAGTTGGTTCCGGGCCTCTAGCACAGATACGCAGTATTTT. It specifies CASSWFRASSTDTQYF.

This clonotype was observed many times. The chain carries TRBV7-3 and TRBJ2-1; 8 bases map to TRBD2. Unmatched junction bases numbered 4, after V lost 5 bases and J lost 1 base. This CDR3 spans 15 amino acids. In germline, CDR1 is SGHTA, CDR2 FQGTGA. The CDR3 coding sequence is TGTGCCAGCAGCCGGGGGGGTTTATCCTACAATGAGCAGTTCTTC. Residues: CASSRGGLSYNEQFF.

A few counts support this clonotype. The V gene is TRBV28, the J gene TRBJ1-6; D is unclear. The CDR3 contains 14 residues. Trimming removed 5 bases at V and 7 bases at J, with 12 bases between. Germline V gene sequence: CDR1 MDHEN, CDR2 SYDVKM. CDR3 nucleotides: TGTGCCAGCAGTCCCAGCGTGGGGAATTCACCCCTCCACTTT. Protein product: CASSPSVGNSPLHF.

V usage is TRBV12-3 or TRBV12-4 and J usage is TRBJ2-5; 8 bases match TRBD2. The CDR3 has 15 amino acids. V dropped 5 bases and J dropped 2; count of bases not matched to a gene: 7. The CDR3 DNA reads as TGTGCCAGCAGTCCATCGACTAGCGAACAAGAGACCCAGTACTTC. It is translated as CASSPSTSEQETQYF.

This clonotype was counted many times. V usage is TRBV10-3 and J usage is TRBJ2-7; 10 bases align to TRBD1. Per the germline V gene, CDR1 is ENHRY and CDR2 is SYGVKD. The CDR3 extends over 14 amino acids. Trimming at V came to 1 base and at J to 3 bases, leaving 0 bases not matched to a gene. The CDR3 here is CAISEWTGGYEQYF. The CDR3, as DNA: TGTGCCATCAGTGAGTGGACAGGGGGCTACGAGCAGTACTTC.

In this sample, this clonotype turned up a few times. V is TRBV20-1 and J is TRBJ1-6; 8 bases line up with TRBD1. J was trimmed by 8 bases and V by 6 bases; bases with no gene match: 3. CDR1 is DFQATT, CDR2 SNEGSKA, per germline (reference sequence). The CDR3 covers 12 residues. The CDR3 DNA reads as TGCAGTGCCACGACAGGGGATTCACCCCTCCACTTT. It specifies CSATTGDSPLHF.

This clonotype was seen at least ten times. This chain uses TRBV27 with TRBJ2-7, with 10 bases matching TRBD2. Germline V CDR1 and CDR2: MNHEY, SMNVEV (reference sequence). The CDR3 loop spans 15 amino acids. Losses at the gene ends were 3 bases for V and 4 bases for J; bases not matched to a gene: 6. The CDR3 DNA reads as TGTGCCAGCAGTTTTTATCCTAGCGGGAGTTACGAGCAGTACTTC. This translates into CASSFYPSGSYEQYF.